Each of the 29 T cell receptor beta chains below was sequenced from the same sample in a study of shared clonotypes between healthy human individuals. Clones were read by immunoSEQ multiplex PCR, and TCRdb kept only the in-frame ones, dropping some. The sample has roughly 2.2 million clones; roughly 93% are singletons. Specimen: naive CD4+ T cells from PBMCs. Documented subset: CD45RA+ positively selected. The receptors were sampled from a man between 18 and 35 years old in good health. Some clones in this sample may be carry-over from other donors' samples.

This rearrangement joins TRBV29-1 to TRBJ2-2; D is perhaps TRBD1 or TRBD2 (7 bases each). Germline CDR1 reads SQVTM; CDR2 reads ANQGSEA. The CDR3 totals 13 residues. V lost 6 bases and J 6 bases, leaving 14 bases between the germline ends. This chain's CDR3 is CSVPRGGAGELFF. The DNA for the CDR3 is TGCAGCGTCCCCAGGGGGGGAGCCGGGGAGCTGTTTTTT.

This clone occurred once. The same CDR3 is also encoded by other DNA sequences in this sample. This sequence joins TRBV7-2 and TRBJ1-3; D uncertain. CDR1 and CDR2 from the germline V gene are SGHTA and FQGNSA. The V end was cut by 4 bases, the J end by 0 bases, with 7 bases between. The CDR3 loop spans 14 amino acids. CDR3 DNA sequence: TGTGCCAGCAGCTCACTTGGCTCTGGAAACACCATATATTTT. The encoded protein is CASSSLGSGNTIYF.

This chain links TRBV9 with TRBJ2-2, with 8 nucleotides matching TRBD1. This CDR3 has 17 amino acids. CDR1 and CDR2 from the germline V gene are SGDLS and YYNGEE. The junction had 12 bases not matched to a gene; V was cut back by 6 bases and J by 2 bases. CDR3 sequence: CASTLTGDAFNTGELFF. The DNA of the CDR3 is TGTGCCAGCACCCTGACAGGGGACGCCTTCAACACCGGGGAGCTGTTTTTT.

This clone was counted once. The chain combines TRBV28 with TRBJ1-4, with 10 bases identical to TRBD1. Germline V lookup: CDR1 MDHEN, CDR2 SYDVKM. V trimming: 2 bases; J trimming: 8 bases; junction bases outside the gene matches: 5. CDR3 size: 15 residues. CDR3 coding DNA: TGTGCCAGCAGTTTAGGGACAGGGGTCGGCGAAAAACTGTTTTTT. It codes for CASSLGTGVGEKLFF.

DNA for the CDR3: TGTGCCAGCAGTTTAGGGACAGGGGCCGGCGAGCAGTACTTC. Residues: CASSLGTGAGEQYF. The V call is TRBV27, the J call TRBJ2-7; 10 bases agree with TRBD1. The CDR3 is 14 residues long. The trim removed 2 bases at V and 6 bases at J, leaving 4 bases unmatched. Germline V gene sequence: CDR1 MNHEY, CDR2 SMNVEV (reference sequence).

V is TRBV11-2 and J is TRBJ2-1; 12 bases fit TRBD2. Germline CDR1 SGHAT, CDR2 FQNNGV. The CDR3 sequence is 16 residues long. Unmatched junction bases numbered 11, after V lost 5 bases and J lost 9 bases. CDR3 nucleotide sequence: TGTGCCAGCAGCCCAACCCCTAGCGGGAGGGCCGCTGAGCAGTTCTTC. Translation: CASSPTPSGRAAEQFF.

The chain links TRBV5-1 to TRBJ2-1, with D possibly TRBD2 on 6 matching bases. Trimming removed 0 bases from V and 8 bases from J, with 15 bases in between. The CDR3 length is 15 residues. CDR1 is SGHRS and CDR2 is YFSETQ in the germline V gene. This CDR3 reads CASSLGSSEDYEQFF. CDR3 DNA sequence: TGCGCCAGCAGCTTGGGGTCTAGCGAGGACTATGAGCAGTTCTTC.

The chain is built from TRBV9 and TRBJ2-1, with 7 bases aligning to TRBD2. This CDR3 is 14 amino acids long. V dropped 3 bases and J dropped 9; count of bases not matched to a gene: 9. Per germline, CDR1 SGDLS and CDR2 YYNGEE. The CDR3 is CASSAGLGGFEQFF. The CDR3 DNA reads TGTGCCAGCAGCGCAGGACTAGGCGGCTTTGAGCAGTTCTTC.

The chain carries TRBV7-3 and TRBJ1-1; D might be TRBD1 (5 bases). The CDR3 contains 15 residues. V was cut by 5 bases and J by 0 bases, with 13 bases left in between. Germline V gene data show CDR1 as SGHTA and CDR2 as FQGTGA. CDR3 residues: CASSQTGTVNTEAFF. The CDR3 DNA is TGTGCCAGCAGCCAAACCGGGACGGTGAACACTGAAGCTTTCTTT.

This clone was seen only a few times. The chain is built from TRBV10-1 and TRBJ1-1; TRBD1 might be the D (6 bases). The CDR3 runs 13 residues. The germline V gene encodes CDR1 WNHNN and CDR2 SYGVQD (reference sequence). V lost 10 bases and J lost 1, with 13 bases in between. CDR3 DNA: TGCGCCAATTTAACAGGGAGGAACACTGAAGCTTTCTTT. Translating gives CANLTGRNTEAFF.

Worth noting for this clone: Other nucleotide sequences in the sample specify the same CDR3. V and J are TRBV27 and TRBJ2-5; D may be TRBD1 (5 bases). The CDR3 extends over 12 amino acids. V was cut by 3 bases and J by 5 bases, with 7 bases left in between. CDR1 is MNHEY, CDR2 SMNVEV, per germline (reference sequence). The CDR3 loop is CASSFKGETQYF. The CDR3 region has the DNA TGTGCCAGCAGTTTCAAGGGGGAGACCCAGTACTTC.

This chain joins TRBV6-1 and TRBJ1-2; D uncertain. This CDR3 contains 13 residues. Trimming shortened V by 7 bases and J by 3 bases, and 12 bases separated the two germline ends. Germline loops: CDR1 MNHNS, CDR2 SASEGT. This CDR3 is CASKITRDYGYTF. In DNA form, the CDR3 reads TGTGCCAGCAAAATTACCCGGGACTATGGCTACACCTTC.

CDR3 residues: CASSLGGLAEREQYF. The CDR3 DNA reads TGTGCCAGCAGCTTAGGAGGCCTAGCGGAGAGGGAGCAGTACTTC. This sequence joins TRBV11-2 and TRBJ2-7, with TRBD2 identical over 7 bases. From germline, CDR1 is SGHAT and CDR2 FQNNGV. The CDR3 is 15 amino acids. Germline trimming cut 1 base from V and 7 bases from J; bases unmatched to any gene: 10. The full variable domain, rest sourced from reference TRBV11-2 and TRBJ2-7, is EAGVAQSPRYKIIEKRQSVAFWCNPISGHATLYWYQQILGQGPKLLIQFQNNGVVDDSQLPKDRFSAERLKGVDSTLKIQPAKLEDSAVYLCASSLGGLAEREQYFGPGTRLTVT.

For this clone: The conserved phenylalanine or tryptophan normally closing the CDR3 is absent here, so this likely arose from a read error. The chain joins TRBV4-2 to TRBJ1-2; TRBD1 agrees at 9 bases. The CDR3 runs 13 residues. Germline V gene data show CDR1 as LGHNA and CDR2 as YNFKEQ. Unmatched junction bases numbered 1, after V lost 2 bases and J lost 6 bases. This CDR3 reads CASSQTGGDGYTL. CDR3 bases: TGTGCCAGCAGCCAAACAGGGGGCGATGGCTACACCCTC.

This clone appeared once. The chain employs TRBV28 and TRBJ2-5; D is unclear. Trimming pared 6 bases from V and 14 bases from J, leaving 19 bases between. The V gene's germline CDR1 is MDHEN and CDR2 SYDVKM. The CDR3 covers 12 residues. As DNA, the CDR3 is TGTGCCAGCAGCACCGACCGGGCTAACGCCTACTTC. Its protein is CASSTDRANAYF.

The chain links TRBV6-5 to TRBJ2-2; unclear D gene. V lost 4 bases to trimming and J lost 6 bases, with 15 bases between them. The CDR3 is 15 amino acids. Germline CDR1 is MNHEY and CDR2 is SVGAGI. CDR3 sequence reads: CASSFGAFPPGELFF. The CDR3 bases are TGTGCCAGCAGTTTCGGTGCTTTTCCTCCCGGGGAGCTGTTTTTT.

The genes are TRBV7-8 and TRBJ1-1; the D is unclear. Between the trimmed V and J ends, which lost 0 bases and 3 bases, there was a span of 5 bases. The germline CDR1 and CDR2 sequences are SGHVS and FQNEAQ. The CDR3 is 13 residues long. DNA for the CDR3: TGTGCCAGCAGCTTAGCCATTCACACTGAAGCTTTCTTT. Translating it yields CASSLAIHTEAFF.

This sequence joins TRBV5-1 and TRBJ2-5; 11 nucleotides match TRBD2. Unmatched junction bases numbered 8, after V lost 4 bases and J lost 3 bases. This CDR3 is 16 amino acids long. CDR1 and CDR2 (germline): SGHRS, YFSETQ. The CDR3 region has the DNA TGCGCCAGCAGCATGGGACTAGCGGCGCTAAAAGAGACCCAGTACTTC. Its translation is CASSMGLAALKETQYF.

As to this clone: At one end, the junction sequence differs from germline, possibly due to a read error. This chain links TRBV2 with TRBJ2-1; the D gene is possibly TRBD2 (5 bases). The CDR3 totals 13 residues. Per germline, CDR1 SNHLY and CDR2 FYNNEI. The CDR3 DNA follows: TGTGCCAGCCGATTGGAGATTCCGGGAATTTGGCTCTTC. Translating gives CASRLEIPGIWLF.

The chain recombines TRBV2 with TRBJ1-1; D is unclear. This CDR3 contains 14 residues. Germline V gene sequence: CDR1 SNHLY, CDR2 FYNNEI. V lost 0 bases, J lost 1 base, and 6 bases lay in between. The DNA of the CDR3 is TGTGCCAGCAGTGAAGCTGCGTGGAACACTGAAGCTTTCTTT. This gives the protein CASSEAAWNTEAFF. Full variable domain (remainder filled in from reference TRBV2 and TRBJ1-1): EPEVTQTPSHQVTQMGQEVILRCVPISNHLYFYWYRQILGQKVEFLVSFYNNEISEKSEIFDDQFSVERPDGSNFTLKIRSTKLEDSAMYFCASSEAAWNTEAFFGQGTRLTVV.

The V gene is TRBV18, the J gene TRBJ1-5; 7 bases map to TRBD1. The ends lost 3 bases at V and 8 bases at J; junction bases unmatched: 7. This CDR3 spans 14 amino acids. Per germline, CDR1 KGHSH and CDR2 LQKENI. The CDR3 nucleotides read TGTGCCAGCTCACCCAGACAGGGTATTGAGCCCCAGCATTTT. Protein sequence: CASSPRQGIEPQHF.

The V call is TRBV6-5, the J call TRBJ1-6; D might be TRBD1 (6 bases). The germline V gene has CDR1 MNHEY and CDR2 SVGAGI. Trimming removed 6 bases from V and 1 base from J, with 10 bases in between. This CDR3 spans 15 amino acids. The CDR3 reads CASRTGLSYNSPLHF. In DNA, the CDR3 is TGTGCCAGCAGAACAGGGTTATCCTATAATTCACCCCTCCACTTT.

CDR3 sequence (DNA): TGTGCCAGCAGGTCTTGGACTAGTCAAGGAGATACGCAGTATTTT. Its translation is CASRSWTSQGDTQYF. The chain couples TRBV2 to TRBJ2-3, with 7 bases aligning to TRBD2. The CDR3 loop spans 15 amino acids. Germline values: CDR1 SNHLY, CDR2 FYNNEI. J lost 5 bases, V lost 6 bases, and 11 bases had no gene match. The full variable domain, completed using reference TRBV2 and TRBJ2-3, is EPEVTQTPSHQVTQMGQEVILRCVPISNHLYFYWYRQILGQKVEFLVSFYNNEISEKSEIFDDQFSVERPDGSNFTLKIRSTKLEDSAMYFCASRSWTSQGDTQYFGPGTRLTVL.

The chain joins TRBV28 to TRBJ1-2; a possible D gene is TRBD1 (6 bases). This CDR3 has 14 amino acids. CDR1 and CDR2 (germline): MDHEN, SYDVKM. V was trimmed by 7 bases and J by 2 bases, leaving 14 bases between them. DNA of the CDR3: TGTGCCAGCACCCTAAGACAGGACAACTATGGCTACACCTTC. It yields the protein CASTLRQDNYGYTF.

To note about this clone: The identical CDR3 is also encoded by other nucleotide sequences in the sample. The chain is built from TRBV4-2 and TRBJ2-7; D is unclear. Germline values: CDR1 LGHNA, CDR2 YNFKEQ. The germline V and J ends were trimmed by 4 bases and 3 bases, with 4 bases remaining between them. The CDR3 sequence is 11 residues long. CDR3 in DNA: TGTGCCAGCAGCCGAGACTACGAGCAGTACTTC. Its translation: CASSRDYEQYF.

The J gene is TRBJ2-7, the V gene TRBV5-5; either TRBD1 or TRBD2 may fit D (5 bases each). The CDR3 has 16 amino acids. The germline V gene encodes CDR1 SGHKS and CDR2 YYEKEE (reference sequence). With 1 base removed from V and 2 bases from J, the gap between germline ends came to 16 bases. The CDR3 coding sequence is TGTGCCAGCAGCTTGATTCCGAGGGGACGAACCTACGAGCAGTACTTC. Translated: CASSLIPRGRTYEQYF. Together with reference TRBV5-5 and TRBJ2-7, the CDR3 gives the full variable domain: DAGVTQSPTHLIKTRGQQVTLRCSPISGHKSVSWYQQVLGQGPQFIFQYYEKEERGRGNFPDRFSARQFPNYSSELNVNALLLGDSALYLCASSLIPRGRTYEQYFGPGTRLTVT.

The chain has TRBV7-2 and TRBJ2-5; D uncertain. Trimming took 0 bases from V and 5 from J, leaving 7 bases between them. The length of the CDR3 is 13 residues. Germline V lookup: CDR1 SGHTA, CDR2 FQGNSA. The CDR3 here is CASSLALRETQYF. DNA for the CDR3: TGTGCCAGCAGCTTAGCACTACGGGAGACCCAGTACTTC.

The chain uses TRBV5-1 and TRBJ2-4; no firm D call. CDR1 SGHRS and CDR2 YFSETQ come from the germline V gene. The CDR3 loop spans 14 amino acids. V was cut by 6 bases and J by 0 bases, with 10 bases left in between. CDR3 DNA: TGCGCCAGCACCCCTGGGCTAGCCAAAAACATTCAGTACTTC. Protein product: CASTPGLAKNIQYF.

V usage is TRBV28 and J usage is TRBJ1-1; D ambiguous. In germline, CDR1 is MDHEN, CDR2 SYDVKM. V lost 4 bases, J lost 8 bases, and 8 bases lay in between. The CDR3 runs to 11 residues. The DNA for the CDR3 is TGTGCCAGCAGTTGGGCCCGAGAAGCTTTCTTT. Translation gives CASSWAREAFF.